These T cell receptor beta chains were read from a single sample in a study of identical twins. TCRdb reprocessed the 5' RACE reads with MiXCR, giving one entry per CDR3 protein. The data show more than 650,000 distinct CDR3 sequences, with 5.5% to 6.5% seen just once and 1.5% to 2% held by the top ten. Sequencing was performed on naive T cells sorted from blood. All receptors derive from a young man in good health. Both conserved end residues are part of each CDR3. Fields, in order: J gene, V gene, clone size, D gene, CDR3 protein, CDR3 DNA. D genes are given only for firm matches. Not every row has a clone size; where given, it reads once, few, many or a size class.

j_gene: TRBJ1-2; v_gene: TRBV20-1; abundance: few; d_gene: .; CDR3aa: CSARVSRNYGYTF; CDR3nt: TGCAGTGCTAGAGTGTCCCGCAACTATGGCTACACCTTC
j_gene: TRBJ2-1; v_gene: TRBV19; abundance: many; d_gene: TRBD2; CDR3aa: CASFSGAEQFF; CDR3nt: TGTGCCAGTTTTAGCGGGGCTGAGCAGTTCTTC
j_gene: TRBJ2-3; v_gene: TRBV12-3/TRBV12-4; abundance: few; d_gene: .; CDR3aa: CASSWVPDTQYF; CDR3nt: TGTGCCAGCTCGTGGGTTCCAGATACGCAGTATTTT
j_gene: TRBJ2-1; v_gene: TRBV7-2; abundance: .; d_gene: .; CDR3aa: CASSLEAYSYNEQFF; CDR3nt: TGTGCCAGCAGCTTAGAGGCCTACTCCTACAATGAGCAGTTCTTC
j_gene: TRBJ2-2; v_gene: TRBV11-2; abundance: few; d_gene: TRBD1; CDR3aa: CASSLEKTGPNTGELFF; CDR3nt: TGTGCCAGCAGCTTAGAGAAGACAGGGCCGAACACCGGGGAGCTGTTTTTT
j_gene: TRBJ2-5; v_gene: TRBV5-1; abundance: .; d_gene: TRBD1; CDR3aa: CASRPGTGGETQYF; CDR3nt: TGCGCCAGCAGACCCGGGACAGGCGGAGAGACCCAGTACTTC
j_gene: TRBJ2-3; v_gene: TRBV24-1; abundance: many; d_gene: .; CDR3aa: CATSAQISKGADTQYF; CDR3nt: TGTGCCACCAGTGCTCAAATTTCCAAGGGGGCAGATACGCAGTATTTT
j_gene: TRBJ2-1; v_gene: TRBV7-2; abundance: few; d_gene: .; CDR3aa: CASSWGSGRSSYNEQFF; CDR3nt: TGTGCCAGCAGCTGGGGTTCAGGGCGGAGCTCCTACAATGAGCAGTTCTTC
j_gene: TRBJ1-3; v_gene: TRBV20-1; abundance: many; d_gene: .; CDR3aa: CSALPRGSGNTIYF; CDR3nt: TGCAGTGCTCTTCCCCGGGGGTCTGGAAACACCATATATTTT
j_gene: TRBJ2-2; v_gene: TRBV6-2/TRBV6-3; abundance: many; d_gene: TRBD1; CDR3aa: CASRPGDSPNTGELFF; CDR3nt: TGTGCCAGCAGGCCAGGGGACAGCCCAAACACCGGGGAGCTGTTTTTT
j_gene: TRBJ1-4; v_gene: TRBV6-1; abundance: few; d_gene: .; CDR3aa: CASSSLRGGEKLFF; CDR3nt: TGTGCCAGCAGCTCATTGAGGGGTGGTGAAAAACTGTTTTTT
j_gene: TRBJ2-6; v_gene: TRBV10-2; abundance: .; d_gene: TRBD1; CDR3aa: CASSESGQGSGANVLTF; CDR3nt: TGCGCCAGCAGTGAGTCGGGACAGGGATCTGGGGCCAACGTCCTGACTTTC
j_gene: TRBJ1-6; v_gene: TRBV12-3/TRBV12-4; abundance: many; d_gene: .; CDR3aa: CASSFGGGNSPLHF; CDR3nt: TGTGCCAGCAGTTTCGGGGGAGGAAATTCACCCCTCCACTTT
j_gene: TRBJ2-2; v_gene: TRBV20-1; abundance: many; d_gene: .; CDR3aa: CSARDRVGGGSGELFF; CDR3nt: TGCAGTGCTAGGGACCGGGTAGGGGGAGGCTCCGGGGAGCTGTTTTTT
j_gene: TRBJ2-2; v_gene: TRBV3-1; abundance: few; d_gene: TRBD2; CDR3aa: CASSPGLAGDAGELFF; CDR3nt: TGTGCCAGCAGTCCGGGACTAGCGGGAGACGCCGGGGAGCTGTTTTTT
j_gene: TRBJ2-5; v_gene: TRBV28; abundance: many; d_gene: .; CDR3aa: CASSPSRRSQETQYF; CDR3nt: TGTGCCAGCAGTCCCTCCAGAAGAAGCCAAGAGACCCAGTACTTC
j_gene: TRBJ2-5; v_gene: TRBV3-1; abundance: many; d_gene: .; CDR3aa: CASSSRGKTQYF; CDR3nt: TGTGCCAGCAGCTCCAGGGGAAAGACCCAGTACTTC
j_gene: TRBJ2-3; v_gene: TRBV6-5; abundance: many; d_gene: .; CDR3aa: CASSYGIRTDTQYF; CDR3nt: TGTGCCAGCAGTTACGGGATACGCACAGATACGCAGTATTTT